What follows are 18 T cell receptor beta chains derived from one specimen sequenced in a study of T cell changes during pregnancy in multiple sclerosis. Measured with immunoSEQ multiplex PCR; TCRdb has only the in-frame clones, and not every one. The table records some 60,000 clones, 80% to 95% of them present only once. The source material was peripheral blood, sampled in the first trimester of pregnancy. Receptor source: a female donor with multiple sclerosis, enrolled in a pregnancy study.

V and J are TRBV5-4 and TRBJ2-5, with D possibly matching TRBD1 (5 bases). Trimming stripped 4 bases from V and 2 bases from J, with 9 bases between. This CDR3 region has 13 residues. The germline V gene has CDR1 SGHNT and CDR2 YYREEE (reference sequence). The CDR3 loop is CASSPTVQETQYF. DNA for the CDR3: TGTGCCAGCAGCCCGACAGTTCAAGAGACCCAGTACTTC.

This chain connects TRBV9 to TRBJ1-2, with D possibly being TRBD1 (5 bases). Trimming removed 4 bases from V and 3 bases from J, with 10 bases in between. This CDR3 contains 13 residues. The germline V gene encodes CDR1 SGDLS and CDR2 YYNGEE. The CDR3 reads CASSQGSHYGYTF. The CDR3 coding sequence is TGTGCCAGCAGCCAGGGCAGCCACTATGGCTACACCTTC.

Turning to this clone: The sample has other DNA sequences that encode this CDR3 too. DNA of the CDR3: TGTGCCAGCAGCTTACAGGGGGTTGGGACTGAAGCTTTCTTT. Translation: CASSLQGVGTEAFF. The gene calls are TRBV7-2 and TRBJ1-1; TRBD1 matches at 7 bases. Germline V gives CDR1 SGHTA, CDR2 FQGNSA. This CDR3 region has 14 residues. V dropped 2 bases and J dropped 5; count of bases not matched to a gene: 5.

The CDR3 loop reads CASSRGQGNTEAFF. CDR3 nucleotides: TGTGCCAGCAGCCGCGGACAGGGGAACACTGAAGCTTTCTTT. This chain joins TRBV5-5 and TRBJ1-1; TRBD1 matches 8 bases. The CDR3 is 14 amino acids. Germline V gene lookup returns CDR1 SGHKS and CDR2 YYEKEE (reference sequence). V was clipped by 4 bases and J by 1 base; unmatched bases: 3.

This clone was recorded once. V is TRBV7-2 and J is TRBJ1-2; TRBD1 aligns across 9 bases. The ends lost 3 bases at V and 8 bases at J; junction bases unmatched: 7. The CDR3 has 14 residues. Germline values: CDR1 SGHTA, CDR2 FQGNSA. The CDR3 loop is CASSFTGGVWGYTF. In DNA, the CDR3 is TGTGCCAGCAGCTTCACAGGGGGCGTTTGGGGCTACACCTTC. The variable domain in full, with the rest retrieved from reference TRBV7-2 and TRBJ1-2, is GAGVSQSPSNKVTEKGKDVELRCDPISGHTALYWYRQSLGQGLEFLIYFQGNSAPDKSGLPSDRFSAERTGGSVSTLTIQRTQQEDSAVYLCASSFTGGVWGYTFGSGTRLTVV.

This rearrangement joins TRBV25-1 to TRBJ1-1; 7 positions agree with TRBD1. The CDR3 has 14 residues. Per germline, CDR1 MGHDK and CDR2 SYGVNS. The V and J ends lost 2 bases and 6 bases, in that order; junction bases with no gene match: 6. The CDR3 DNA is TGTGCCAGCAGTGAACCCAGGGGGAATGCTGAAGCTTTCTTT. Protein sequence: CASSEPRGNAEAFF.

This clone was found once. The rearrangement joins TRBV7-9 to TRBJ1-4; TRBD1 might be the D (5 bases). Germline V gene data show CDR1 as SEHNR and CDR2 as FQNEAQ (reference sequence). V shed 5 bases and J shed 0 bases, with 13 bases lying between them. This CDR3 comprises 16 residues. CDR3 in DNA: TGTGCCAGCAGCCCCAGGACAAGCTCAACTAATGAAAAACTGTTTTTT. Translating gives CASSPRTSSTNEKLFF.

This sequence joins TRBV14 and TRBJ2-3; D uncertain. Trimming stripped 2 bases from V and 2 bases from J, with 11 bases between. CDR1 and CDR2 (germline): SGHDN, FVKESK. This CDR3 is 15 amino acids long. CDR3: CASSQMVTYTDTQYF. As DNA, the CDR3 is TGTGCCAGCAGCCAAATGGTGACTTACACAGATACGCAGTATTTT.

The chain uses TRBV5-1 and TRBJ2-1; no firm D call. Germline-derived CDR1 and CDR2 are SGHRS and YFSETQ. The V gene lost 3 bases and the J gene lost 0 bases, with 10 bases spanning the gap. The length of the CDR3 is 15 residues. CDR3: CASSSSVSSYNEQFF. The CDR3 coding sequence is TGCGCCAGCAGCTCGTCTGTGAGCTCCTACAATGAGCAGTTCTTC.

The V and J genes are TRBV19 and TRBJ1-1, with 7 bases matching TRBD1. The CDR3 runs 15 residues. Germline V gene lookup returns CDR1 LNHDA and CDR2 SQIVND (reference sequence). V trimming: 5 bases; J trimming: 7 bases; junction bases outside the gene matches: 13. The CDR3 reads CASSRRGGWSGEAFF. The CDR3 DNA reads as TGTGCCAGTAGTCGGAGAGGGGGCTGGAGCGGTGAAGCTTTCTTT.

The genes are TRBV19 and TRBJ2-1, with D possibly matching TRBD1 (5 bases). CDR1 is LNHDA and CDR2 is SQIVND in the germline V gene (reference sequence). The CDR3 is 16 residues long. V lost 3 bases and J lost 10, with 22 bases in between. CDR3 loop: CASSILPGWEKQEQFF. CDR3 sequence (DNA): TGTGCCAGTAGTATTCTTCCAGGGTGGGAAAAACAGGAGCAGTTCTTC.

The rearrangement uses TRBV13 and TRBJ1-2, with D unclear. CDR3 length equals 14 residues. The V end lost 1 base, the J end lost 0 bases, and 6 bases lay between the germline ends. The germline gives CDR1 PRHDT, CDR2 FYEKMQ (reference sequence). The CDR3 DNA is TGTGCCAGCAGCTTAGTAGAAGCTAACTATGGCTACACCTTC. It translates to CASSLVEANYGYTF.

The J gene is TRBJ2-1, the V gene TRBV6-4, with TRBD2 as a possible D gene (7 bases). The CDR3 spans 13 residues. Germline CDR1 is MRHNA and CDR2 is SNTAGT. With 4 bases removed from V and 5 bases from J, the gap between germline ends came to 9 bases. As DNA, the CDR3 is TGTGCCAGCAGTGCGGGGGGCCACAATGAGCAGTTCTTC. This encodes CASSAGGHNEQFF.

The chain links TRBV2 to TRBJ2-1; 7 positions agree with TRBD1. CDR3 length: 15 residues. The V segment lost 10 bases and the J segment 0 bases; nucleotides outside the gene matches: 9. Germline V gives CDR1 SNHLY, CDR2 FYNNEI. CDR3 DNA: TGTGCCACCAGGGGGAGAGGCAGCTCCTACAATGAGCAGTTCTTC. It translates to CATRGRGSSYNEQFF.

The gene calls are TRBV6-5 and TRBJ2-7; 8 bases are shared with TRBD2. The J segment lost 0 bases and the V segment lost 4 bases, leaving 5 bases of the junction unmatched. CDR3 length: 15 amino acids. The germline CDR1 and CDR2 sequences are MNHEY and SVGAGI. CDR3 region: CASSLRGGPSYEQYF. In nucleotides, the CDR3 is TGTGCCAGCAGTTTACGCGGGGGGCCCTCCTACGAGCAGTACTTC.

The chain has TRBV5-6 and TRBJ2-2; D unresolved. The germline V gene has CDR1 SGHDT and CDR2 YYEEEE. Deletions cut 0 bases from V and 2 bases from J, with 5 bases between. The CDR3 is 14 residues long. The CDR3 DNA reads TGTGCCAGCAGCTTGGCGGGTAACACCGGGGAGCTGTTTTTT. The encoded protein is CASSLAGNTGELFF.

V is TRBV7-3 and J is TRBJ2-3; 10 bases map to TRBD2. Looked up from germline, CDR1 is SGHTA and CDR2 is FQGTGA. There are 15 residues in the CDR3. Trimming removed 5 bases from V and 5 bases from J; junction bases left unmatched: 7. The CDR3 loop reads CASSRTSGAGDTQYF. The CDR3 DNA reads TGTGCCAGCAGCCGTACTAGCGGGGCGGGAGATACGCAGTATTTT.

The chain combines TRBV14 with TRBJ2-3; D may be TRBD2 (7 bases). V was pared by 3 bases and J by 11 bases, with 24 bases between. CDR1 SGHDN and CDR2 FVKESK come from the germline V gene. The CDR3 is 16 residues long. The DNA for the CDR3 is TGTGCCAGCAGCCACAGGGGAACTAGCGAGACACATGGGCAGTATTTT. Translated: CASSHRGTSETHGQYF.